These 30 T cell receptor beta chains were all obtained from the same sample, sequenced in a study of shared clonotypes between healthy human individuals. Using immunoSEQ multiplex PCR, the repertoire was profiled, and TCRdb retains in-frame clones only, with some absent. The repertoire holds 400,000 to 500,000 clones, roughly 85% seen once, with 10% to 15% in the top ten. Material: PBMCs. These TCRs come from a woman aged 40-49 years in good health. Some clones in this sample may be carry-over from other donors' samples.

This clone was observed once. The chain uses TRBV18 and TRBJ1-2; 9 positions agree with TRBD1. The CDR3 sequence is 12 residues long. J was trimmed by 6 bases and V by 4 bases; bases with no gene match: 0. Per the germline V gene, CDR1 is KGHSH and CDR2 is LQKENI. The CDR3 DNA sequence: TGTGCCAGCTCACGGGACAGGGATGGCTACACCTTC. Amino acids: CASSRDRDGYTF.

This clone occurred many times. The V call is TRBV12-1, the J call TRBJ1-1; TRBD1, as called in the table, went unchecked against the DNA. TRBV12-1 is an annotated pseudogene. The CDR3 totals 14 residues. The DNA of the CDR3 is TGTGCCAGCAGCTTTATGGACAGCCACACTGAAGCTTTCTTT. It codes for CASSFMDSHTEAFF.

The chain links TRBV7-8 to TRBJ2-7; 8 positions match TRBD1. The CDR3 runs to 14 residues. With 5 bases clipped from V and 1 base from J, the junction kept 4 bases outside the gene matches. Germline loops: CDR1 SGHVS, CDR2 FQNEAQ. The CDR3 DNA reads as TGTGCCAGCAGCCGCACAGGGGGATCCTACGAGCAGTACTTC. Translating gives CASSRTGGSYEQYF.

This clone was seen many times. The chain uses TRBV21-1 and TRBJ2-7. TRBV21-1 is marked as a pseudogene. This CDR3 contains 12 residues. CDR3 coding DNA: TGTGCCAGCCAGGAGCCGACCTACGAGCAGTACTTC. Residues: CASQEPTYEQYF.

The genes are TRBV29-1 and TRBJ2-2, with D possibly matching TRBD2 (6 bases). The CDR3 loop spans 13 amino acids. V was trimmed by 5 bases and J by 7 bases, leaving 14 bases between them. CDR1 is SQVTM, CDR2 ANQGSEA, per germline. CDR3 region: CSVWGESGGELFF. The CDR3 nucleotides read TGCAGCGTTTGGGGGGAGTCCGGCGGGGAGCTGTTTTTT.

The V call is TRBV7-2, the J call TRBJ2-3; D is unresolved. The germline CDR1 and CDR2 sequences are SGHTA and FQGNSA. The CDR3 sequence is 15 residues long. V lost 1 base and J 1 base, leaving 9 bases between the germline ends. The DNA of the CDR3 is TGTGCCAGCAGCTTAGGGGGTTCGGGCACAGATACGCAGTATTTT. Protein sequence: CASSLGGSGTDTQYF.

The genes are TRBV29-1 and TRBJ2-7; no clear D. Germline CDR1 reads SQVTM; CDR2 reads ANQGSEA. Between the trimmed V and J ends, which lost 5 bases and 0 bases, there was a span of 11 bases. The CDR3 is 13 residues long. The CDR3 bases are TGCAGCGTTTTAGAGGAAAGCTCCTACGAGCAGTACTTC. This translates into CSVLEESSYEQYF.

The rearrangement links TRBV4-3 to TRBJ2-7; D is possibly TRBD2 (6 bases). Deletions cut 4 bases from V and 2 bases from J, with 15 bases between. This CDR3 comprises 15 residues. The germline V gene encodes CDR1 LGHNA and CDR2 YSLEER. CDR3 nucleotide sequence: TGCGCCAGCAGCCTGCCCTGGGACTCGACCTACGAGCAGTACTTC. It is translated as CASSLPWDSTYEQYF.

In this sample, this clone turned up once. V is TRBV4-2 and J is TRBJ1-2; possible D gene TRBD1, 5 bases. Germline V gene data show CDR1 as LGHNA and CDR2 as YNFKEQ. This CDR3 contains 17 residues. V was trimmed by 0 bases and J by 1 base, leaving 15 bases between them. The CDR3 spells CASSQDFSAGINYGYTF. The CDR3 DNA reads TGTGCCAGCAGCCAAGATTTTTCTGCAGGGATTAACTATGGCTACACCTTC.

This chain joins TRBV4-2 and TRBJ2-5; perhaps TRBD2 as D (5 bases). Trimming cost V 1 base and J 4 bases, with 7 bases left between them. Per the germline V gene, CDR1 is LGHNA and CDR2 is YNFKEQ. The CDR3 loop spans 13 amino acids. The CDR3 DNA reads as TGTGCCAGCAGCCAAGTGGGAGTAGAGACCCAGTACTTC. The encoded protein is CASSQVGVETQYF.

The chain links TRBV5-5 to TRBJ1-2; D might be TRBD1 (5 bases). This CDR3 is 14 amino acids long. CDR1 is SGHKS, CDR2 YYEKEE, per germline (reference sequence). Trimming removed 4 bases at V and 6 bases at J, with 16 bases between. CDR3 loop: CASSRLERGDGYTF. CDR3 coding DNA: TGTGCCAGCAGCCGCCTCGAGAGGGGAGATGGCTACACCTTC.

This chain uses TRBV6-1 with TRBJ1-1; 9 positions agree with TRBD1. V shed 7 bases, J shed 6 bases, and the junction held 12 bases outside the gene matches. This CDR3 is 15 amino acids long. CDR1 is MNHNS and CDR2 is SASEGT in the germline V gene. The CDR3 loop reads CASNPRGDRAAEAFF. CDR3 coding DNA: TGTGCCAGCAACCCAAGAGGGGACAGGGCCGCTGAAGCTTTCTTT.

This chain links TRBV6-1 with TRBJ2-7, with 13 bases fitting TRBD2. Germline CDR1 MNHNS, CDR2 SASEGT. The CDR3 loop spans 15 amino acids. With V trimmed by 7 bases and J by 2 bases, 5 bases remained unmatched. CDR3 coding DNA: TGTGCCAGCACAAGACTAGCGGGAGGAACCTACGAGCAGTACTTC. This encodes CASTRLAGGTYEQYF.

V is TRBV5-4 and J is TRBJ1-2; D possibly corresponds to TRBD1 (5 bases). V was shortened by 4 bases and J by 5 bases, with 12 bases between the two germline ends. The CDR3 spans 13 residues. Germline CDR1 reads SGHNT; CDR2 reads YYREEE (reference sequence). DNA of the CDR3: TGTGCCAGCAGCGGGGGACGGATGTATGGCTACACCTTC. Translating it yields CASSGGRMYGYTF.

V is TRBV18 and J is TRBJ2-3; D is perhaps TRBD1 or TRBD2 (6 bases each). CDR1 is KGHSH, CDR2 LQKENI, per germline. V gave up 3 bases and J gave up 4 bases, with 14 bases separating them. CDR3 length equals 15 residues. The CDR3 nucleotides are TGTGCCAGCTCACCCTCGGGGGCGCTTGCAGATACGCAGTATTTT. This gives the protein CASSPSGALADTQYF.

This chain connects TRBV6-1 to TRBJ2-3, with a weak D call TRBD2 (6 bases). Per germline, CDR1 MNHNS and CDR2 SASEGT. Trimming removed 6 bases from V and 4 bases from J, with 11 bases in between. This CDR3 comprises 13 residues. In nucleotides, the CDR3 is TGTGCCAGCAGGGAGACTAGACCAGATACGCAGTATTTT. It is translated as CASRETRPDTQYF.

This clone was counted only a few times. CDR3 in DNA: TGCGCCAGCAGCCAAGGAACCTGGCTAGCGGCTAACGAGAACGATGAGCAGTTCTTC. This translates into CASSQGTWLAANENDEQFF. The rearrangement joins TRBV4-1 to TRBJ2-1, with 7 bases matching TRBD2. V was pared by 1 base and J by 8 bases, with 20 bases of the junction left unmatched. This CDR3 contains 19 residues. Germline-derived CDR1 and CDR2 are MGHRA and YSYEKL.

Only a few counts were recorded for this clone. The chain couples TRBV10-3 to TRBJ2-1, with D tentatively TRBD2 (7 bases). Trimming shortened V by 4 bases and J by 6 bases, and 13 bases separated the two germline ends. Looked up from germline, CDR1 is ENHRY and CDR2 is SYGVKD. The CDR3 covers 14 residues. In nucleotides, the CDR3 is TGTGCCATCAGTGGGGGGGGCACACTCAATGAGCAGTTCTTC. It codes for CAISGGGTLNEQFF.

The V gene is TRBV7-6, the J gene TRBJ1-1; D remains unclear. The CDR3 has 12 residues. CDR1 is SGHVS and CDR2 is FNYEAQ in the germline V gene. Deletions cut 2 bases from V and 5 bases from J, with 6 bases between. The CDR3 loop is CASSLSGTEAFF. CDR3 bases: TGTGCCAGCAGCTTATCGGGAACTGAAGCTTTCTTT.

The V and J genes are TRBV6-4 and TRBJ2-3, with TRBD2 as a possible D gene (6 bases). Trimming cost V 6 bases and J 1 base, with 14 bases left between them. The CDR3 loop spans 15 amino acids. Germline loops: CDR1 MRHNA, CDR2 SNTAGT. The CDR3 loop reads CASSVGGSGTDTQYF. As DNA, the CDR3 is TGTGCCAGCAGCGTGGGGGGTTCGGGCACAGATACGCAGTATTTT.

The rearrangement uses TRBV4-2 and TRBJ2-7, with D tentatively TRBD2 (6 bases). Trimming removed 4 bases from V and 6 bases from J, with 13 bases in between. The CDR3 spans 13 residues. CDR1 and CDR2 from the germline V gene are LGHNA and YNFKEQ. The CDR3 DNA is TGTGCCAGCAGCCCAAAGACTAGACTCGAGCAGTACTTC. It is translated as CASSPKTRLEQYF.

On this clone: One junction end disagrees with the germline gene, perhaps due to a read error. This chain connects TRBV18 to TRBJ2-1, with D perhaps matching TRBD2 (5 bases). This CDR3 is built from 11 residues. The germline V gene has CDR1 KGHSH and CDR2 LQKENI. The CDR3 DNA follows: TGTGCCAGCTCACCAGGACGGGGAGAAGTCTTC. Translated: CASSPGRGEVF.

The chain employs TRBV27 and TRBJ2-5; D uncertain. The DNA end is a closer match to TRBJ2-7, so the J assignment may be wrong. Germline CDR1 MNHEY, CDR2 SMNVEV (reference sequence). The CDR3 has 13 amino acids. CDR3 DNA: TGTGCCAGCAGTTTGACACCCAACTACGAGCAGTACTTC. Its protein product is CASSLTPNYEQYF.

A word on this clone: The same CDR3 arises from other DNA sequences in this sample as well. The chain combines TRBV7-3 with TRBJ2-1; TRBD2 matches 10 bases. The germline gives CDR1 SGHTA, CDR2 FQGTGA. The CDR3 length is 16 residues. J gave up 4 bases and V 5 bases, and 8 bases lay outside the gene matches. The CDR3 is CASSPWTSGAYNEQFF. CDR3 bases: TGTGCCAGCAGCCCCTGGACTAGCGGAGCGTACAATGAGCAGTTCTTC.

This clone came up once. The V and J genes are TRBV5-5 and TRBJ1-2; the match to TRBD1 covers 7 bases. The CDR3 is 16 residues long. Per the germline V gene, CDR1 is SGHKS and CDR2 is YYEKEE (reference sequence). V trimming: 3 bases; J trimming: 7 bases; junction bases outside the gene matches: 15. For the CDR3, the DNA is TGTGCCAGCAGCTCTCGATCCGGACAGGACGCATTTGGCTACACCTTC. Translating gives CASSSRSGQDAFGYTF.

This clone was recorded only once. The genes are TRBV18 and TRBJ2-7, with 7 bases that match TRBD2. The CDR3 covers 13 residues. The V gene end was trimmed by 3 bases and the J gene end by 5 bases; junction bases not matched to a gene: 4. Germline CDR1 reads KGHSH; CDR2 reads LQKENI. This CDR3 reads CASSPAGDHEQYF. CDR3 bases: TGTGCCAGCTCACCGGCGGGAGACCACGAGCAGTACTTC.

The CDR3 DNA reads TGCGCCAGCAGCCAAGAATGGGAGAACTATGGCTACACCTTC. Its protein is CASSQEWENYGYTF. V gene TRBV4-1 combines with J gene TRBJ1-2; the D is unclear. The CDR3 runs 14 residues. V was pared by 0 bases and J by 2 bases, with 7 bases between. Germline CDR1 MGHRA, CDR2 YSYEKL.

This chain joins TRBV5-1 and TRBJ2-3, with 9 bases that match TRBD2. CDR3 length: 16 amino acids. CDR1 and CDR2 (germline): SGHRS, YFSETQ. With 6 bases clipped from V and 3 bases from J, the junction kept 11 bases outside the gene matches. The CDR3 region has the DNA TGCGCCAGCAACTTAGCGGGAGCGGGTTTGACAGATACGCAGTATTTT. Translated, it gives CASNLAGAGLTDTQYF.

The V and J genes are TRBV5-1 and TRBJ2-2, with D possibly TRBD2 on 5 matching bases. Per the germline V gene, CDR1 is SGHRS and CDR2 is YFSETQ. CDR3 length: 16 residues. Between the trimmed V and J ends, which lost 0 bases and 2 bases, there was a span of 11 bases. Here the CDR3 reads CASSLERLSNTGELFF. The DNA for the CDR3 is TGCGCCAGCAGCTTGGAGCGGTTATCAAACACCGGGGAGCTGTTTTTT.

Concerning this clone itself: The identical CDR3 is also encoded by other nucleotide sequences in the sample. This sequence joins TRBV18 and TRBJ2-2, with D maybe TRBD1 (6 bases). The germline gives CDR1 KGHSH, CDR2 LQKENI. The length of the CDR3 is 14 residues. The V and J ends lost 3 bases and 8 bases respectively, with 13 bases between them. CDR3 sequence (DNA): TGTGCCAGCTCACCGGGACAAAGCACGGGGGAGCTGTTTTTT. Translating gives CASSPGQSTGELFF.